These 19 T cell receptor beta chains were all obtained from the same sample, sequenced in a study of blood T cell repertoires in COVID-19. The protocol was immunoSEQ multiplex PCR, while the TCRdb copy is restricted to in-frame clones and leaves out a portion. This sample has about 440,000 clones, with about nine tenths found just once. The sequencing sample was made of peripheral blood. The receptors here all came from a woman in her forties or fifties with COVID-19, enrolled during active disease.

This clone appeared a few times. The rearrangement links TRBV19 to TRBJ1-6; unclear D gene. Germline assignment: CDR1 LNHDA and CDR2 SQIVND (reference sequence). V shed 3 bases and J shed 8 bases, with 5 bases lying between them. The CDR3 is made up of 12 amino acids. The CDR3 region has the DNA TGTGCCAGTAGTATCATCCATTCACCCCTCCACTTT. It translates to CASSIIHSPLHF.

V gene TRBV5-1 combines with J gene TRBJ1-1; 7 bases fit TRBD1. Per germline, CDR1 SGHRS and CDR2 YFSETQ. The junction had 6 bases not matched to a gene; V was cut back by 0 bases and J by 4 bases. The CDR3 sequence is 15 residues long. For the CDR3, the DNA is TGCGCCAGCAGCTTGGTAACAGGGGAGTTCACTGAAGCTTTCTTT. Residues: CASSLVTGEFTEAFF.

This rearrangement joins TRBV7-6 to TRBJ2-3; 9 bases are a match to TRBD1. Germline V lookup: CDR1 SGHVS, CDR2 FNYEAQ. J lost 2 bases, V lost 0 bases, and 9 bases had no gene match. The CDR3 is 18 amino acids. The DNA for the CDR3 is TGTGCCAGCAGCTTAGCGCGGAAAGGGACAGGGAACACAGATACGCAGTATTTT. Its protein product is CASSLARKGTGNTDTQYF.

The J gene is TRBJ1-4, the V gene TRBV15, with unresolved D. This CDR3 is 14 amino acids long. The V end was cut by 5 bases, the J end by 3 bases, with 10 bases between. Looked up from germline, CDR1 is LNHNV and CDR2 is YYDKDF (reference sequence). This CDR3 reads CATSRGRANEKLFF. As DNA, the CDR3 is TGTGCCACCAGCCGAGGACGGGCTAATGAAAAACTGTTTTTT.

The chain links TRBV7-2 to TRBJ2-1; TRBD2 matches 10 bases. Germline lookup yields CDR1 SGHTA and CDR2 FQGNSA. This CDR3 has 17 residues. V dropped 5 bases and J dropped 6; count of bases not matched to a gene: 13. The CDR3 sequence: CASSPNIFERGGNEQFF. CDR3 bases: TGTGCCAGCAGCCCGAACATTTTTGAGCGGGGGGGCAATGAGCAGTTCTTC.

V usage is TRBV5-1 and J usage is TRBJ2-7; 9 bases align to TRBD1. Germline CDR1 is SGHRS and CDR2 is YFSETQ. This CDR3 region has 14 residues. V lost 4 bases, J lost 6 bases, and 8 bases stayed unmatched. In nucleotides, the CDR3 is TGCGCCAGCAGCATCGGGACAGGGAGACCCGAGCAGTACTTC. Amino acid sequence: CASSIGTGRPEQYF.

This clone came up a few times. This chain connects TRBV11-2 to TRBJ1-6, with D hard to call. Trimming pared 3 bases from V and 8 bases from J, leaving 8 bases between. This CDR3 is 13 amino acids long. Germline lookup yields CDR1 SGHAT and CDR2 FQNNGV. The CDR3 DNA is TGTGCCAGCAGCTTCCAGAGGGATTCACCCCTCCACTTT. This translates into CASSFQRDSPLHF.

The chain joins TRBV29-1 to TRBJ1-1; D not resolved. This CDR3 is built from 16 residues. V lost 6 bases and J lost 1, with 21 bases in between. Looked up from germline, CDR1 is SQVTM and CDR2 is ANQGSEA. CDR3: CSVFLPGRASNTEAFF. CDR3 nucleotides: TGCAGCGTCTTCCTCCCGGGTCGTGCTTCGAACACTGAAGCTTTCTTT.

This CDR3 reads CASSTLTGDGYTF. The CDR3 nucleotides are TGTGCCAGCTCAACCTTGACAGGGGACGGCTACACCTTC. The chain couples TRBV18 to TRBJ1-2, with 8 bases fitting TRBD1. Trimming at V came to 5 bases and at J to 8 bases, leaving 7 bases not matched to a gene. The CDR3 has 13 residues. Germline values: CDR1 KGHSH, CDR2 LQKENI.

The chain has TRBV5-4 and TRBJ1-1, with 8 nucleotides matching TRBD1. The CDR3 runs 16 residues. Germline CDR1 and CDR2: SGHNT and YYREEE (reference sequence). V gave up 4 bases and J gave up 4 bases; unmatched junction bases: 12. CDR3 sequence reads: CASSRGTGGPSTEAFF. Written as DNA, the CDR3 is TGTGCCAGCAGCCGGGGGACAGGAGGGCCGTCCACTGAAGCTTTCTTT.

The genes are TRBV18 and TRBJ2-1; D is ambiguous. CDR1 KGHSH and CDR2 LQKENI come from the germline V gene. CDR3 length equals 11 residues. Between the trimmed V and J ends, which lost 6 bases and 8 bases, there was a span of 8 bases. CDR3 in amino acids: CASSPVDEQFF. The CDR3 DNA follows: TGTGCCAGCTCCCCAGTCGATGAGCAGTTCTTC.

The chain recombines TRBV12-3 or TRBV12-4 with TRBJ1-2; 8 positions agree with TRBD1. The CDR3 length is 12 residues. V shed 3 bases, J shed 8 bases, and the junction held 2 bases outside the gene matches. Written as DNA, the CDR3 is TGTGCCAGCAGTTTGACAGGGGAGGGCTACACCTTC. Translated: CASSLTGEGYTF.

The rearrangement joins TRBV6-5 to TRBJ1-6; 8 bases are shared with TRBD1. Germline-derived CDR1 and CDR2 are MNHEY and SVGAGI. Losses at the gene ends were 0 bases for V and 9 bases for J; bases not matched to a gene: 7. The length of the CDR3 is 16 residues. CDR3 in DNA: TGTGCCAGCAGTTACTCCCTGGACAGGGTCGGTTCACCCCTCCACTTT. This gives the protein CASSYSLDRVGSPLHF.

This clone was seen a single time. The rearrangement joins TRBV5-1 to TRBJ1-1, with 7 bases matching TRBD1. The CDR3 length is 14 residues. V trimming: 4 bases; J trimming: 3 bases; junction bases outside the gene matches: 6. The germline V gene has CDR1 SGHRS and CDR2 YFSETQ. The CDR3 DNA reads TGCGCCAGCAGCGACCCTACAGGGGACACTGAAGCTTTCTTT. Encoded protein: CASSDPTGDTEAFF.

A single count supports this clone. This chain uses TRBV6-5 with TRBJ2-1; D perhaps matches TRBD2 (5 bases). The CDR3 loop spans 14 amino acids. Germline lookup yields CDR1 MNHEY and CDR2 SVGAGI. V was pared by 6 bases and J by 4 bases, with 13 bases between. The CDR3 DNA reads TGTGCCAGCAGGGACTGGGGATTTTACAATGAGCAGTTCTTC. Amino acids: CASRDWGFYNEQFF.

V and J are TRBV15 and TRBJ1-4; no reliable D call. Germline CDR1 is LNHNV and CDR2 is YYDKDF (reference sequence). The CDR3 length is 17 residues. Trimming left V 1 base short and J 3 bases short, with 15 bases between. CDR3: CATSRVGLRAANEKLFF. The CDR3 nucleotides are TGTGCCACCAGCAGAGTAGGCCTGCGGGCCGCTAATGAAAAACTGTTTTTT.

CDR3 sequence (DNA): TGCGCCAGCAGCCACCCCACCTTCCGGGACAGGGGGCTGGTGCAGTACTTC. It yields the protein CASSHPTFRDRGLVQYF. This rearrangement joins TRBV4-1 to TRBJ2-7; TRBD1 matches 12 bases. This CDR3 is 17 amino acids long. J gave up 9 bases and V 3 bases, and 15 bases lay outside the gene matches. CDR1 and CDR2 from the germline V gene are MGHRA and YSYEKL.

The chain has TRBV3-1 (or the pseudogene TRBV3-2) and TRBJ1-2, with 9 bases aligning to TRBD1. The CDR3 consists of 17 residues. CDR1 LGHDT and CDR2 YNNKEL come from the germline V gene (reference sequence). Trimming removed 0 bases from V and 7 bases from J; junction bases left unmatched: 12. The CDR3 region is CASSQDLLQGALGGYTF. In DNA form, the CDR3 reads TGTGCCAGCAGCCAAGACCTCCTACAGGGGGCCCTTGGTGGCTACACCTTC.

This clone was detected only once. V usage is TRBV2 and J usage is TRBJ1-2; TRBD1 matches 9 bases. V lost 9 bases to trimming and J lost 5 bases; unmatched junction nucleotides: 13. The germline CDR1 and CDR2 sequences are SNHLY and FYNNEI. CDR3 length equals 15 residues. The CDR3: CARGQGGTRRYGYTF. CDR3 in DNA: TGTGCCAGGGGACAGGGTGGCACACGACGTTATGGCTACACCTTC.